Listed below are T cell receptor beta chains from one sample, sequenced in a study of blood T cell repertoires in COVID-19. Profiled with immunoSEQ multiplex PCR; TCRdb holds only in-frame clones, not every one. The sample lists under 200,000 clones, roughly 84% occurring once. Material: peripheral blood. The origin of the receptors is a young man with active or convalescent COVID-19. CDR3s include the opening cysteine and the closing phenylalanine or tryptophan. A D gene is named only where the DNA matches it firmly. Some rows mark clone size as missing; the rest say once, few, many or name a class of expanded clone.

d_gene	v_gene	j_gene	abundance	CDR3nt	CDR3aa
TRBD2	TRBV4-2	TRBJ2-1	.	TGTGCCAGCAGCCCAGGGAGGGCCGCGTACAATGAGCAGTTCTTC	CASSPGRAAYNEQFF
.	TRBV3-1/TRBV3-2	TRBJ1-1	once	TGTGCCAGCAGTCAAGCACAGGGAAGGAACACTGAAGCTTTCTTT	CASSQAQGRNTEAFF
TRBD1	TRBV4-1	TRBJ2-7	.	TGCGCCAGCAGTCAAACAGGGGTCACCTACGAGCAGTACTTC	CASSQTGVTYEQYF
.	TRBV11-2	TRBJ1-5	.	TGTGCCAGCAGTCCTACGACTGGCAATCAGCCCCAGCATTTT	CASSPTTGNQPQHF
TRBD1	TRBV6-6	TRBJ1-1	.	TGTGCCAGCAGTTTCCTGACAGGGGGCGGGACTGAAGCTTTCTTT	CASSFLTGGGTEAFF
.	TRBV11-3	TRBJ2-4	.	TGTGCCAGCAGCTTAGGTGGGGGCCGGGCCAAAAACATTCAGTACTTC	CASSLGGGRAKNIQYF
.	TRBV23-1	TRBJ2-1	.	TGCGCCAGCAGTCATTGGATTGGGGGCGCGTGGAATGAGCAGTTCTTC	CASSHWIGGAWNEQFF
.	TRBV19	TRBJ1-5	.	TGTGCCAGTAGGGGAGGCGGGCCTAACCAGCCCCAGCATTTT	CASRGGGPNQPQHF
.	TRBV6-5	TRBJ1-5	.	TGTGCCAGCTCGGGGGGGTGGGTCAGCAATCAGCCCCAGCATTTT	CASSGGWVSNQPQHF
.	TRBV19	TRBJ1-5	.	TGTGCCAGTAGTATCCTAGGGACACGGATTAGCAATCAGCCCCAGCATTTT	CASSILGTRISNQPQHF
TRBD1	TRBV6-5	TRBJ1-2	.	TGTGCCAGCAACCCGACAGGGAATGCCTATGGCTACACCTTC	CASNPTGNAYGYTF
.	TRBV7-9	TRBJ2-7	.	TGTGCCAGCAGCGGAGGGTTCTACGAGCAGTACTTC	CASSGGFYEQYF
.	TRBV5-1	TRBJ2-1	.	TGCGCCAGCAGCTTGTACTACAATGAGCAGTTCTTC	CASSLYYNEQFF
.	TRBV3-1/TRBV3-2	TRBJ1-5	.	TGTGCCAGCAGCCAAGCATACAGTAGCAATCAGCCCCAGCATTTT	CASSQAYSSNQPQHF
TRBD1	TRBV27	TRBJ2-2	.	TGTGCCAGTACCGGGACAGCCACCGGGGAGCTGTTTTTT	CASTGTATGELFF
.	TRBV18	TRBJ2-2	few	TGTGCCAGCTCACCAACACAGGGGAACACCGGGGAGCTGTTTTTT	CASSPTQGNTGELFF
TRBD2	TRBV28	TRBJ2-3	.	TGTGCCAGCAGTTCTGAGCTAGCGGGAGGATACGGAACAGATACGCAGTATTTT	CASSSELAGGYGTDTQYF
.	TRBV7-8	TRBJ1-1	.	TGTGCCAGCAGCTTCCTACCAGCACGGGGGAACACTGAAGCTTTCTTT	CASSFLPARGNTEAFF
.	TRBV7-8	TRBJ1-6	.	TGTGCCAGCAGCCCCCGGACCGGGGGGAGCTCCTATAATTCACCCCTCCACTTT	CASSPRTGGSSYNSPLHF
TRBD1	TRBV6-2/TRBV6-3	TRBJ1-1	.	TGTGCCAGCAGTGATACACTCACAGGGGGTATGGCTTTCTTT	CASSDTLTGGMAFF
TRBD1	TRBV5-1	TRBJ2-5	.	TGCGCCAGCAGCGAATGGACAGGGCGCCAAGAGACCCAGTACTTC	CASSEWTGRQETQYF
.	TRBV29-1	TRBJ1-1	.	TGCAGCTCGAGGAAGTCAAACACTGAAGCTTTCTTT	CSSRKSNTEAFF
TRBD2	TRBV5-6	TRBJ2-1	.	TGTGCCAGCATCGTGGGAGCTAGCGGAATATACAATGAGCAGTTCTTC	CASIVGASGIYNEQFF
.	TRBV3-1/TRBV3-2	TRBJ2-5	.	TGTGCCAGCCGACACCAGAGTTCAGGGGAGACCCAGTACTTC	CASRHQSSGETQYF
TRBD2	TRBV9	TRBJ2-3	.	TGTGCCAGCAGCGCAGGGACTAGCAGGTTAATCCGTACGCAGTATTTT	CASSAGTSRLIRTQYF
TRBD1	TRBV6-2/TRBV6-3	TRBJ1-1	.	TGTGCCAGCAGTGCGACAGGGGGGCTTGCGGGCACTGAAGCTTTCTTT	CASSATGGLAGTEAFF
.	TRBV7-2	TRBJ1-4	.	TGTGCCAGCAGCTTCCAGGGCGCTAATGAAAAACTGTTTTTT	CASSFQGANEKLFF
.	TRBV30	TRBJ1-1	.	TGTGCCTGGAGTGGGAGACAGTTTGACACTGAAGCTTTCTTT	CAWSGRQFDTEAFF
TRBD1	TRBV3-1/TRBV3-2	TRBJ1-1	.	TGTGCCAGCAGCCAAGCCGGGACAGGGGGCTTTGTGAACACTGAAGCTTTCTTT	CASSQAGTGGFVNTEAFF
.	TRBV30	TRBJ1-1	.	TGTGCCTGGAAATTAACCAGAACCACTGAAGCTTTCTTT	CAWKLTRTTEAFF
TRBD2	TRBV18	TRBJ2-1	.	TGTGCCAGCTCACCCAGGGTAGCGGGGACAAATGAGCAGTTCTTC	CASSPRVAGTNEQFF
TRBD1	TRBV6-5	TRBJ1-1	.	TGTGCCAGCAGTTACTCACGGACAGGCATGAACACTGAAGCTTTCTTT	CASSYSRTGMNTEAFF
.	TRBV19	TRBJ2-7	.	TGTGCCAGACGAGGTCTCTCCAACGAGCAGTACTTC	CARRGLSNEQYF
.	TRBV3-1/TRBV3-2	TRBJ2-5	.	TGTGCCAGCAGCCAAGATAGGGGAGAGACCCAGTACTTC	CASSQDRGETQYF
.	TRBV27	TRBJ2-5	.	TGTGCCAGCAGTCCAAGGCGCTGGATGCGGGAGACCCAGTACTTC	CASSPRRWMRETQYF
.	TRBV11-2	TRBJ2-7	once	TGTGCCAGCAGCACCTGCGACGAGCAGTACTTC	CASSTCDEQYF
TRBD1	TRBV18	TRBJ2-6	.	TGTGCCAGCTCACCGACACCGGGACAGGTGGGCTCTGGGGCCAACGTCCTGACTTTC	CASSPTPGQVGSGANVLTF
.	TRBV30	TRBJ2-1	.	TGTGCCCGTACACAGCAGATAAGCTCCTACAATGAGCAGTTCTTC	CARTQQISSYNEQFF
TRBD2	TRBV6-6	TRBJ2-1	.	TGTGCCAGCAGTCACCTCCACGGGGGGAGCTCCTACAATGAGCAGTTCTTC	CASSHLHGGSSYNEQFF
.	TRBV10-2	TRBJ1-1	.	TGCGCCAGCAAGCCCGGGGGGAACACTGAAGCTTTCTTT	CASKPGGNTEAFF
.	TRBV15	TRBJ2-7	.	TGTGCCACCAGCAGAGGACAGTTGGACGAGCAGTACTTC	CATSRGQLDEQYF
TRBD1	TRBV5-1	TRBJ2-5	.	TGCGCCAGCAGCTCCCCGACAGGGGGCATAGAGACCCAGTACTTC	CASSSPTGGIETQYF
TRBD2	TRBV28	TRBJ2-2	.	TGTGCCAGCAGCTATCGGGCTAGCGGGCCCGGGGAGCTGTTTTTT	CASSYRASGPGELFF
.	TRBV21-1	TRBJ2-7	.	TGTGCCAGCAGCACCAACAGGGTCAAATACGAGCAGTACTTC	CASSTNRVKYEQYF
TRBD2	TRBV2	TRBJ2-7	once	TGTGCCAGCATCAGACTAGCGGAACAATCCTACGAGCAGTACTTC	CASIRLAEQSYEQYF
.	TRBV29-1	TRBJ1-2	few	TGCAGCGTTGAAGTCACCAGGGAAATTGGCTACACCTTC	CSVEVTREIGYTF
.	TRBV29-1	TRBJ1-2	.	TGCAGCGTTGAAGGTCAGGGGAACTATGGCTACACCTTC	CSVEGQGNYGYTF
TRBD1	TRBV25-1	TRBJ2-7	.	TGTGCCAGCAGTGAATGGTCCGGGACAGGGTCGGACGAGCAGTACTTC	CASSEWSGTGSDEQYF
TRBD1	TRBV4-1	TRBJ1-2	.	TGCGCCAGCAGCCAATCACCCCAGGGGGCAGGGGGCTACACCTTC	CASSQSPQGAGGYTF
TRBD1	TRBV27	TRBJ1-4	.	TGTGCCAGCAGTTTCACTTGGACAGGGGTTCGAGATGAAAAACTGTTTTTT	CASSFTWTGVRDEKLFF
.	TRBV7-9	TRBJ1-5	.	TGTGCCAGCAGCTCAACAGGGTTCGGTCAGCCCCAGCATTTT	CASSSTGFGQPQHF
.	TRBV10-1	TRBJ1-4	.	TGCGCCAGCAGTGAGTCCCGGGGAATAGATGAAAAACTGTTTTTT	CASSESRGIDEKLFF
.	TRBV4-2	TRBJ2-7	few	TGTGCCAGCAGCCAAGTGCAGGATAGCTCCTACGAGCAGTACTTC	CASSQVQDSSYEQYF